This TCR beta chain was captured by sequencing in a study of blood T cell repertoires in COVID-19. Study at large: Italy, Spain and the United States were the sources of the convalescent and acute COVID-19 samples. From T cells, B-cell-depleted T cells, or PBMCs came the material, which was cDNA or gDNA.

Per the authors' pipeline: Estimates of nucleated cell counts were drawn from the amplification of reference gene primers. The repertoire was sequenced with immunoSEQ multiplex PCR; TCRdb's copy has only in-frame clones and lacks some. The DNA was the basis for D and trimming; V, J and clone size are from that table. The sample consists of some 82,000 clones, roughly nine tenths of them appearing once. This CDR3 is 14 amino acids long. Germline lookup yields CDR1 SQVTM and CDR2 ANQGSEA. The V and J ends lost 1 base and 3 bases, in that order; junction bases with no gene match: 1. The material sequenced was peripheral blood. The source of this sequence is a woman aged 45-65 years in a cohort sampled during active COVID-19. The rearrangement joins TRBV29-1 to TRBJ2-3; 10 bases match TRBD1. Here the CDR3 reads CSVEGTGGTDTQYF. For the CDR3, the DNA is TGCAGCGTTGAAGGGACAGGGGGAACAGATACGCAGTATTTT.